The 24 T cell receptor beta chains reported below all come from one sample, sequenced in a study of T cell repertoires in cytomegalovirus infection. TCRdb fed the reads into MiXCR, producing one record per CDR3 protein. The table includes about 260,000 distinct CDR3 sequences, around 15% detected once. The material sequenced was PBMCs. The receptors shown here come from a human donor in good health (CMV status not recorded). Some clones in this sample may be carry-over from other donors' samples.

The rearrangement uses TRBV20-1 and TRBJ2-7, with TRBD1 matching 9 bases. CDR1 is DFQATT, CDR2 SNEGSKA, per germline (reference sequence). J gave up 7 bases and V 3 bases, and 10 bases lay outside the gene matches. The CDR3 is 14 amino acids. This CDR3 reads CSASGDRALEEQYF. CDR3 coding DNA: TGCAGTGCTAGCGGGGACAGGGCTCTCGAGGAGCAGTACTTC.

This clonotype was counted at least ten times. This chain joins TRBV7-2 and TRBJ2-2; the D is unclear. With 5 bases removed from V and 2 bases from J, the gap between germline ends came to 12 bases. Germline V gene lookup returns CDR1 SGHTA and CDR2 FQGNSA. There are 15 residues in the CDR3. DNA of the CDR3: TGTGCCAGCAGCGTAAATCGGGTCAACACCGGGGAGCTGTTTTTT. Its protein product is CASSVNRVNTGELFF.

There are many counts of this clonotype. The gene calls are TRBV7-8 and TRBJ2-7; TRBD1 might be the D (7 bases). Germline CDR1 and CDR2: SGHVS and FQNEAQ. The CDR3 has 17 residues. Trimming shortened V by 3 bases and J by 4 bases, and 22 bases separated the two germline ends. This CDR3 is CASSFQGGVTPRYEQYF. For the CDR3, the DNA is TGTGCCAGCAGCTTCCAGGGGGGAGTAACCCCACGATACGAGCAGTACTTC.

This chain uses TRBV3-1 with TRBJ1-2; D is ambiguous. The germline V gene encodes CDR1 LGHDT and CDR2 YNNKEL (reference sequence). The length of the CDR3 is 13 residues. V lost 1 base and J lost 6, with 9 bases in between. The CDR3 coding sequence is TGTGCCAGCAGCCAAGGACCAGACCATGGCTACACCTTC. Translated, it gives CASSQGPDHGYTF.

This chain connects TRBV20-1 to TRBJ2-1; 7 bases align to TRBD2. This CDR3 comprises 14 residues. Germline CDR1 and CDR2: DFQATT and SNEGSKA (reference sequence). Germline trimming cut 6 bases from V and 9 bases from J; bases unmatched to any gene: 14. CDR3: CSALWVAGRGEQFF. CDR3 nucleotide sequence: TGCAGTGCCCTGTGGGTAGCGGGTCGAGGTGAGCAGTTCTTC.

This chain uses TRBV9 with TRBJ2-3; D is undetermined. V shed 0 bases and J shed 2 bases, with 7 bases lying between them. Germline lookup yields CDR1 SGDLS and CDR2 YYNGEE. This CDR3 spans 14 amino acids. CDR3 region: CASSVEQATDTQYF. CDR3 coding DNA: TGTGCCAGCAGCGTAGAGCAGGCCACAGATACGCAGTATTTT.

This clonotype was counted only a few times. The chain joins TRBV2 to TRBJ1-2, with D maybe TRBD1 (6 bases). The CDR3 spans 14 residues. Germline CDR1 SNHLY, CDR2 FYNNEI. V was shortened by 4 bases and J by 8 bases, with 17 bases between the two germline ends. The chain's CDR3 is CASSASEQGDGYTF. As DNA, the CDR3 is TGTGCCAGCAGTGCGTCTGAACAGGGTGACGGCTACACCTTC.

The gene calls are TRBV5-4 and TRBJ2-5; the D is unclear. CDR1 is SGHNT and CDR2 is YYREEE in the germline V gene (reference sequence). This CDR3 has 14 amino acids. V was pared by 0 bases and J by 2 bases, with 8 bases between. Written as DNA, the CDR3 is TGTGCCAGCAGCTTGGGCGGTTTGCAAGAGACCCAGTACTTC. This codes for CASSLGGLQETQYF. Full variable domain (remainder filled in from reference TRBV5-4 and TRBJ2-5): ETGVTQSPTHLIKTRGQQVTLRCSSQSGHNTVSWYQQALGQGPQFIFQYYREEENGRGNFPPRFSGLQFPNYSSELNVNALELDDSALYLCASSLGGLQETQYFGPGTRLLVL.

This clonotype was picked up many times. This chain links TRBV6-2 or TRBV6-3 with TRBJ2-7, with D possibly being TRBD2 (5 bases). Germline V gene data show CDR1 as MNHEY and CDR2 as SVGEGT. The CDR3 sequence is 14 residues long. The V end lost 7 bases, the J end lost 2 bases, and 15 bases lay between the germline ends. The CDR3 nucleotides are TGTGCCAGCATTCCGACGAGGGTGCCCTACGAGCAGTACTTC. This sequence encodes CASIPTRVPYEQYF.

This clonotype was recorded a few times. This chain connects TRBV20-1 to TRBJ2-1; unclear D gene. V lost 6 bases, J lost 7 bases, and 13 bases lay in between. Looked up from germline, CDR1 is DFQATT and CDR2 is SNEGSKA (reference sequence). The length of the CDR3 is 12 residues. CDR3 protein: CSAPSTSNEQFF. In nucleotides, the CDR3 is TGCAGTGCCCCCTCCACCTCTAATGAGCAGTTCTTC.

This clonotype has at least ten counts. The V and J genes are TRBV11-2 and TRBJ2-3; perhaps TRBD2 as D (6 bases). Germline loops: CDR1 SGHAT, CDR2 FQNNGV. The CDR3 has 12 residues. The V gene lost 3 bases and the J gene lost 9 bases, with 10 bases spanning the gap. CDR3 bases: TGTGCCAGCAGCTTCCGGGGGAAGACGCAGTATTTT. Its protein is CASSFRGKTQYF.

V is TRBV7-3 and J is TRBJ2-3, with D possibly being TRBD1 (6 bases). CDR3 length: 15 amino acids. Germline CDR1 is SGHTA and CDR2 is FQGTGA. Trimming pared 5 bases from V and 1 base from J, leaving 13 bases between. Here the CDR3 reads CASSDKGVGTDTQYF. The CDR3 nucleotides read TGTGCCAGCAGCGACAAGGGGGTTGGCACAGATACGCAGTATTTT.

This clonotype was seen ten or more times. The chain uses TRBV6-2 or TRBV6-3 and TRBJ2-2; D not resolved. Germline V lookup: CDR1 MNHEY, CDR2 SVGEGT. CDR3 length equals 14 residues. The germline V and J ends were trimmed by 0 bases and 6 bases, with 8 bases remaining between them. The CDR3 reads CASSYSTASGELFF. The CDR3 DNA sequence: TGTGCCAGCAGTTACTCGACGGCTTCCGGGGAGCTGTTTTTT.

This clonotype was recorded many times. This chain connects TRBV28 to TRBJ1-1; D is unclear. This CDR3 is 12 amino acids long. The germline gives CDR1 MDHEN, CDR2 SYDVKM. With 11 bases removed from V and 1 base from J, the gap between germline ends came to 11 bases. In DNA, the CDR3 is TGTGCCCACCGCGGGGAGAACACTGAAGCTTTCTTT. Protein sequence: CAHRGENTEAFF.

This chain connects TRBV15 to TRBJ2-1, with D possibly TRBD2 on 5 matching bases. V dropped 3 bases and J dropped 8 bases, with 23 bases sitting between them. CDR1 is LNHNV, CDR2 YYDKDF, per germline (reference sequence). This CDR3 is built from 17 residues. The CDR3 region is CATSSRGGRPTADEQFF. As DNA, the CDR3 is TGTGCCACCAGCAGCCGGGGTGGCAGACCGACTGCAGATGAGCAGTTCTTC.

This clonotype was detected a few times. The chain carries TRBV7-9 and TRBJ1-1, with D possibly TRBD1 on 5 matching bases. The CDR3 loop spans 16 amino acids. V lost 4 bases and J 0 bases, leaving 15 bases between the germline ends. In germline, CDR1 is SEHNR, CDR2 FQNEAQ (reference sequence). The CDR3 sequence: CASSYSGPPMNTEAFF. The CDR3, as DNA: TGTGCCAGCAGCTATTCAGGGCCCCCAATGAACACTGAAGCTTTCTTT. Variable domain in full (rest from reference TRBV7-9 and TRBJ1-1): DTGVSQNPRHKITKRGQNVTFRCDPISEHNRLYWYRQTLGQGPEFLTYFQNEAQLEKSRLLSDRFSAERPKGSFSTLEIQRTEQGDSAMYLCASSYSGPPMNTEAFFGQGTRLTVV.

This clonotype was found many times. The chain combines TRBV2 with TRBJ1-2; tentative D call: TRBD1 (5 bases). In germline, CDR1 is SNHLY, CDR2 FYNNEI. V lost 5 bases and J lost 3, with 10 bases in between. The CDR3 extends over 13 amino acids. CDR3: CASSPVGDYGYTF. CDR3 DNA sequence: TGTGCCAGCAGTCCTGTAGGGGACTATGGCTACACCTTC.

This clonotype was detected a few times. The V and J genes are TRBV7-3 and TRBJ2-6; D is undetermined. V was shortened by 5 bases and J by 0 bases, with 14 bases between the two germline ends. The CDR3 covers 17 residues. Germline CDR1 SGHTA, CDR2 FQGTGA. The CDR3 is CASSPGPTYSGANVLTF. CDR3 nucleotides: TGTGCCAGCAGCCCGGGTCCTACATACTCTGGGGCCAACGTCCTGACTTTC.

This clonotype was seen only a few times. This chain joins TRBV7-9 and TRBJ2-5; 11 bases map to TRBD2. Per germline, CDR1 SEHNR and CDR2 FQNEAQ (reference sequence). The CDR3 sequence is 19 residues long. The V and J ends lost 4 bases and 4 bases, in that order; junction bases with no gene match: 17. The CDR3: CASSSRLSLAGGEGETQYF. The CDR3 nucleotides are TGTGCCAGCAGCTCAAGATTATCCCTAGCGGGAGGAGAAGGAGAGACCCAGTACTTC.

The chain employs TRBV12-3 or TRBV12-4 and TRBJ2-7, with 14 bases fitting TRBD2. With V trimmed by 3 bases and J by 0 bases, 4 bases remained unmatched. CDR3 length equals 17 residues. The chain's CDR3 is CASSFWTSGRSSYEQYF. The DNA for the CDR3 is TGTGCCAGCAGTTTTTGGACTAGCGGGAGGAGCTCCTACGAGCAGTACTTC.

This clonotype was recorded many times. The chain is built from TRBV6-2 or TRBV6-3 and TRBJ1-2; no reliable D call. Germline assignment: CDR1 MNHEY and CDR2 SVGEGT. V lost 2 bases to trimming and J lost 8 bases, with 15 bases between them. The CDR3 sequence is 14 residues long. The CDR3 region is CASSYGWAAGGYTF. The CDR3 DNA sequence: TGTGCCAGCAGTTACGGGTGGGCAGCTGGCGGCTACACCTTC.

This clonotype has at least ten counts. The chain is built from TRBV7-8 and TRBJ2-3; D is unclear. CDR3 length equals 14 residues. Per the germline V gene, CDR1 is SGHVS and CDR2 is FQNEAQ. V was trimmed by 3 bases and J by 4 bases, leaving 11 bases between them. CDR3 sequence reads: CASSLGSPADTQYF. The CDR3 DNA sequence: TGTGCCAGCAGCTTGGGCAGTCCGGCAGATACGCAGTATTTT.

This clonotype was counted only a few times. The chain recombines TRBV20-1 with TRBJ2-7, with TRBD2 identical over 9 bases. Germline lookup yields CDR1 DFQATT and CDR2 SNEGSKA (reference sequence). V was pared by 3 bases and J by 3 bases, with 9 bases of the junction left unmatched. CDR3 length equals 15 residues. CDR3 residues: CSARVSAGGIYEQYF. CDR3 DNA sequence: TGCAGTGCTAGGGTCTCGGCGGGGGGGATCTACGAGCAGTACTTC.

This clonotype was picked up many times. This CDR3 is CASSLGSGGGPYEQYF. CDR3 bases: TGTGCCAGCAGCTTAGGTAGCGGGGGTGGCCCCTACGAGCAGTACTTC. The chain couples TRBV7-2 to TRBJ2-7, with TRBD2 matching over 9 bases. V dropped 1 base and J dropped 2; count of bases not matched to a gene: 6. The CDR3 extends over 16 amino acids. Germline CDR1 is SGHTA and CDR2 is FQGNSA.